The clone carrying this T cell receptor (beta chain) was detected many times. The data were obtained in a study of low-dose radiotherapy and immunotherapy resistance in tumors. TRAV- and TRBV-specific primers were used for first-strand cDNA, which covered alpha and beta chains. TCRs were amplified for roughly 20 PCR cycles with a constant-region primer and V-primer adapter. TCRdb called the reads again in MiXCR, with one record for every CDR3 protein. The sample lists approximately 46,000 distinct CDR3 sequences; 25% to 30% were seen once. V was clipped by 2 bases and J by 4 bases, with 9 bases between them. CDR1 GTSNPN and CDR2 SVGIG come from the germline V gene (reference sequence). The CDR3 has 12 amino acids. The time point here: after trial treatment. Treatment of the sample: LDRT plus nivolumab, ipilimumab, low-dose cyclophosphamide and aspirin (RACIN trial).

The material was PBMCs, obtained after low-dose radiotherapy plus immunotherapy. This receptor was obtained from a male donor with prostate cancer. This chain connects TRBV30 to TRBJ2-7, with D perhaps being TRBD1 or TRBD2 (5 bases each). The CDR3 sequence is CAWSLGEYEQYF. The CDR3 nucleotides read TGTGCCTGGAGTTTGGGGGAATACGAGCAGTACTTC.